This T cell receptor beta chain derives from a study of beta chain features in type 1 diabetes. Study context: Regarding age, gender and cell yields, patients proved similar to healthy donors.

Expressed TCRB transcripts were sequenced because the entire RNA isolate underwent reverse transcription. Clones were read by immunoSEQ multiplex PCR, and TCRdb kept only the in-frame ones, dropping some. The repertoire consists of roughly 230,000 clones, with over 8.5% occurring once and the leading ten covering approximately 0.03%. CDR1 and CDR2 (germline): SGHTA, FQGNSA. The CDR3 totals 13 residues. Trimming took 5 bases from V and 8 from J, leaving 14 bases between them. Sequencing was done on a sample of naive CD4+ T cells from blood. The chain combines TRBV7-2 with TRBJ2-3; perhaps TRBD2 as D (5 bases). This clonotype was obtained from a woman aged 18-29 years in good health. In nucleotides, the CDR3 is TGTGCCAGCAGCGCCAGCTCGCGGGCTACGCAGTATTTT. Translation: CASSASSRATQYF.